This TCR beta chain was captured in a study of vaccination effects on CD4 cells after COVID-19. ViraFEST assay sequencing came after antigen-specific CD4+ T cells were expanded with viral peptide pools. Culture proceeded for under twelve days, and CD4+ T cells were then isolated. In the vaccine recipients, nucleocapsid antibodies were negative and there was no prior SARS-CoV-2 infection. Cells had half their medium changed to IL-2 medium on days 3 and 7. With regard to this clone: Its antigen is currently unknown.

Assay: immunoSEQ multiplex PCR; the TCRdb copy retains only in-frame clones and omits some. The top ten hold 26% of the sample, which has approximately 44,000 clones, roughly 70% seen once. With V trimmed by 3 bases and J by 6 bases, 0 bases remained unmatched. CDR3 length: 13 residues. The germline CDR1 and CDR2 sequences are KGHSH and LQKENI. The clonotype originates from a human donor who received a COVID-19 vaccine. The source was CD4+ T cells from PBMCs cultured with HCoV-OC43 spike peptides, collected before COVID-19 vaccination. The subset here: HCoV-OC43 spike overlapping peptide pool stimulation. The rearrangement uses TRBV18 and TRBJ2-7; 12 nucleotides align to TRBD2. This CDR3 is CASSPTSGSEQYF. CDR3 DNA: TGTGCCAGCTCACCGACTAGCGGGAGCGAGCAGTACTTC.